The 12 T cell receptor beta chains presented below share a single source sample, sequenced in a study of blood T cell repertoires in COVID-19. Libraries were prepared by immunoSEQ multiplex PCR; TCRdb keeps only in-frame clonotypes and omits some of them. Seen here are over 200,000 clones, 92% observed once, and the top ten hold 1.2%. Input material: peripheral blood. These receptor sequences come from a man aged 25 to 45 with acute or convalescent COVID-19.

The gene calls are TRBV7-3 and TRBJ2-1; 10 bases align to TRBD2. Germline values: CDR1 SGHTA, CDR2 FQGTGA. The CDR3 is made up of 16 amino acids. V was clipped by 1 base and J by 9 bases; unmatched bases: 9. The CDR3 nucleotides read TGTGCCAGCAGCTTAATAGGAGCGGGGGGGCCCGGTGAGCAGTTCTTC. Amino acid sequence: CASSLIGAGGPGEQFF.

The chain recombines TRBV28 with TRBJ2-2; 9 bases are shared with TRBD2. V was pared by 3 bases and J by 6 bases, with 5 bases of the junction left unmatched. CDR1 and CDR2 (germline): MDHEN, SYDVKM. The CDR3 totals 15 residues. CDR3 coding DNA: TGTGCCAGCAGTTTCGCCAGCGGGAGGCCCGGGGAGCTGTTTTTT. It encodes CASSFASGRPGELFF.

The chain couples TRBV30 to TRBJ1-1; possible D gene TRBD1, 5 bases. CDR3 length: 15 amino acids. V lost 0 bases, J lost 5 bases, and 16 bases lay in between. Germline V gives CDR1 GTSNPN, CDR2 SVGIG (reference sequence). The CDR3 region is CAWSVGAGKETEAFF. The CDR3 region has the DNA TGTGCCTGGAGTGTTGGGGCAGGGAAGGAAACTGAAGCTTTCTTT.

The chain joins TRBV28 to TRBJ2-7; a weak D match, TRBD2 (5 bases). With 5 bases removed from V and 0 bases from J, the gap between germline ends came to 17 bases. This CDR3 region has 16 residues. The germline V gene encodes CDR1 MDHEN and CDR2 SYDVKM. CDR3 DNA: TGTGCCAGCAGTGCCTCGTGGACGGGGAGCTCCTACGAGCAGTACTTC. It translates to CASSASWTGSSYEQYF.

This clone was seen just once. The chain employs TRBV28 and TRBJ2-3; TRBD2 agrees at 9 bases. After removal of 6 bases from V and 8 bases from J, the junction contained 12 bases not matched to a gene. Germline V gene data show CDR1 as MDHEN and CDR2 as SYDVKM. The CDR3 contains 15 residues. CDR3 sequence (DNA): TGTGCCAGCAGCCGCGGGGGGGCCCCGGTTGTTACGCAGTATTTT. This codes for CASSRGGAPVVTQYF.

The chain links TRBV19 to TRBJ1-4; D possibly corresponds to TRBD1 (6 bases). Trimming took off 9 bases at V and 5 bases at J, with 16 bases between the two ends. CDR1 LNHDA and CDR2 SQIVND come from the germline V gene (reference sequence). This CDR3 has 14 residues. CDR3: CASAPGTINEKLFF. The DNA for the CDR3 is TGTGCCAGCGCCCCCGGGACAATAAATGAAAAACTGTTTTTT.

The V gene is TRBV9, the J gene TRBJ1-3; D is possibly TRBD1 (5 bases). Trimming took 4 bases from V and 4 from J, leaving 18 bases between them. The CDR3 totals 16 residues. The germline gives CDR1 SGDLS, CDR2 YYNGEE. The CDR3 DNA is TGTGCCAGCAGCCCCCCGGGGAGGGGACGGGGAAACACCATATATTTT. Residues: CASSPPGRGRGNTIYF.

This clone has just a few counts. The gene calls are TRBV29-1 and TRBJ2-7; 12 nucleotides line up with TRBD2. CDR1 is SQVTM and CDR2 is ANQGSEA in the germline V gene. The CDR3 extends over 16 amino acids. The trim removed 5 bases at V and 0 bases at J, leaving 8 bases unmatched. CDR3 protein: CSVREWTSGNSYEQYF. The CDR3 nucleotides are TGCAGCGTTCGCGAATGGACTAGCGGGAACTCCTACGAGCAGTACTTC.

The V gene is TRBV20-1, the J gene TRBJ1-1, with D unclear. Germline CDR1 is DFQATT and CDR2 is SNEGSKA (reference sequence). The ends were cut back, 3 bases at V and 6 bases at J, with 17 bases in the middle. The CDR3 runs 14 residues. The CDR3 loop reads CSASSSGDWSEAFF. The CDR3 nucleotides are TGCAGTGCTAGTTCCAGCGGGGATTGGTCTGAAGCTTTCTTT.

This chain uses TRBV19 with TRBJ1-6; no clear D. With 8 bases removed from V and 0 bases from J, the gap between germline ends came to 17 bases. The CDR3 loop spans 17 amino acids. Germline CDR1 LNHDA, CDR2 SQIVND (reference sequence). The CDR3 DNA reads TGTGCCAGTTCGGGGATTCAAGGAAGCTCCTATAATTCACCCCTCCACTTT. Its protein is CASSGIQGSSYNSPLHF.

The genes are TRBV5-1 and TRBJ2-5, with D maybe TRBD1 (6 bases). V gave up 0 bases and J gave up 2 bases, with 14 bases separating them. The germline V gene encodes CDR1 SGHRS and CDR2 YFSETQ. The CDR3 runs 16 residues. The CDR3 reads CASSLGPQGIQETQYF. The CDR3 region has the DNA TGCGCCAGCAGCTTGGGACCACAGGGAATACAAGAGACCCAGTACTTC.

The chain carries TRBV25-1 and TRBJ2-2, with D unclear. Trimming left V 2 bases short and J 1 base short, with 11 bases between. The CDR3 loop spans 16 amino acids. From germline, CDR1 is MGHDK and CDR2 SYGVNS. The CDR3 spells CASSETPPGNTGELFF. The CDR3 nucleotides read TGTGCCAGCAGTGAAACCCCCCCGGGGAACACCGGGGAGCTGTTTTTT.